Listed below are T cell receptor beta chains from one sample, sequenced in a study of blood T cell repertoires in COVID-19. The repertoire was sequenced with immunoSEQ multiplex PCR; TCRdb's copy has only in-frame clones and lacks some. The top ten clones hold over 10% of a sample with roughly 45,000 clones, less than 85% of them seen once. The sequencing input was peripheral blood. The receptors derive from a human donor in a cohort sampled during active COVID-19. Each CDR3 is given with its conserved first and last residue. A D gene is named only where the DNA matches it firmly. Clone size is shown for a subset of rows, as once, few, many or a class of expanded clone.

v_call	j_call	d_call	clone_size	cdr3_nt	cdr3_aa
TRBV30	TRBJ1-2	TRBD1	-	TGTGCCTGGAGTGAGGGACAGGGGAATGGCTACACCTTC	CAWSEGQGNGYTF
TRBV4-3	TRBJ2-7	-	few	TGCGCCAGCAGCCAAGACAGACACTACGAGCAGTACTTC	CASSQDRHYEQYF
TRBV5-1	TRBJ1-2	TRBD1	-	TGCGCCAGCAGCTCAGCTCGGACAGGGGGCTCCTATGGCTACACCTTC	CASSSARTGGSYGYTF
TRBV19	TRBJ2-1	TRBD1	once	TGTGCCAGTAGTATGCGGGGACAGGGGGCAATTATTTCCTACAATGAGCAGTTCTTC	CASSMRGQGAIISYNEQFF
TRBV30	TRBJ2-3	-	-	TGTGCCTGGAGTAACCTTGGAGGGGGCGGCAGCACAGATACGCAGTATTTT	CAWSNLGGGGSTDTQYF
TRBV15	TRBJ1-1	TRBD1	-	TGTGCCACCAGCAGCGACAGGGGGAACACTGAAGCTTTCTTT	CATSSDRGNTEAFF
TRBV10-3	TRBJ1-2	-	-	TGTGCCATCAGTGAGGTCGGGTCCTATGGCTACACCTTC	CAISEVGSYGYTF
TRBV19	TRBJ1-1	-	-	TGTGCCAGTAGCTTCCTTGACAGTATGAACACTGAAGCTTTCTTT	CASSFLDSMNTEAFF
TRBV6-6	TRBJ1-6	-	-	TGTGCCAGCGATCAGGGTCTAGATAATTCACCCCTCCACTTT	CASDQGLDNSPLHF
TRBV30	TRBJ2-7	TRBD1	-	TGTGCCTGGGCATTAAGGGACAGGGGCTCGGACGAGCAGTACTTC	CAWALRDRGSDEQYF
TRBV6-2/TRBV6-3	TRBJ2-5	-	-	TGTGCCAGCAGTCACAGGCCCCGGGAGACCCAGTACTTC	CASSHRPRETQYF
TRBV30	TRBJ2-7	-	-	TGTGCCTGGAGTCTAACAGGGCCATACAACGAGCAGTACTTC	CAWSLTGPYNEQYF
TRBV4-1	TRBJ1-3	-	-	TGCGCCAGCAGCCAAGTTGCGAGCTCTGGAAACACCATATATTTT	CASSQVASSGNTIYF
TRBV20-1	TRBJ1-5	-	few	TGCAGTGCTGGTGGTTATAGCAATCAGCCCCAGCATTTT	CSAGGYSNQPQHF
TRBV18	TRBJ2-3	-	-	TGTGCCAGCTCACCGCAGGATACGCAGTATTTT	CASSPQDTQYF
TRBV24-1	TRBJ2-1	-	-	TGTGCCACCAGGGGAGCGTTGAACAATGAGCAGTTCTTC	CATRGALNNEQFF
TRBV5-1	TRBJ1-1	TRBD1	-	TGCGCCAGCAGCTTGGAACAGGGGGTCACTGAAGCTTTCTTT	CASSLEQGVTEAFF
TRBV6-2/TRBV6-3	TRBJ2-5	TRBD1	-	TGTGCCAGCAGTCCACGGACAGGCGAGACCCAGTACTTC	CASSPRTGETQYF
TRBV20-1	TRBJ2-7	TRBD1	-	TGCAGTGCTAGTCGACAGGGGGCCAGGGCCTACGAGCAGTACTTC	CSASRQGARAYEQYF
TRBV10-3	TRBJ2-7	-	-	TGTGCCATCAGTGTAGGGCAGGGGTCCTACGAGCAGTACTTC	CAISVGQGSYEQYF
TRBV5-4	TRBJ1-3	TRBD1	once	TGTGCCAGCAGCTCCGGGACAGTCTCTGGAAACACCATATATTTT	CASSSGTVSGNTIYF
TRBV18	TRBJ1-2	-	-	TGTGCCAGCTCACCAGAGGGGGAGAACTATGGCTACACCTTC	CASSPEGENYGYTF
TRBV19	TRBJ1-1	TRBD1	-	TGTGCCAGTAGTTTAGGACAGGGTTCCACTGAAGCTTTCTTT	CASSLGQGSTEAFF
TRBV2	TRBJ1-1	-	few	TGTGCCAGCAGTGCAAAAAGGGGCAGTGAAGCTTTCTTT	CASSAKRGSEAFF
TRBV5-1	TRBJ1-1	-	-	TGCGCCAGCAGCTTGGGACAAGGAGGGGACACTGAAGCTTTCTTT	CASSLGQGGDTEAFF
TRBV7-9	TRBJ1-3	TRBD1	-	TGTGCCAGCAGCCCCCAGGGGGCTCCTGGAAACACCATATATTTT	CASSPQGAPGNTIYF
TRBV10-3	TRBJ2-7	-	-	TGTGCCATCAGTTCGGGGGACTACGAGCAGTACTTC	CAISSGDYEQYF
TRBV5-5	TRBJ1-4	TRBD1	-	TGTGCCAGCAGCTACGGACAGGGAGAGGAAAAACTGTTTTTT	CASSYGQGEEKLFF
TRBV6-1	TRBJ1-5	-	-	TGTGCCAGCAGTGAACGCAGGGTTCAGCCCCAGCATTTT	CASSERRVQPQHF
TRBV5-1	TRBJ2-4	TRBD1	-	TGCGCCAGCAGCTTGAATCGGGACAGGGATTTGGGAGCCAAAAACATTCAGTACTTC	CASSLNRDRDLGAKNIQYF
TRBV5-6	TRBJ1-1	TRBD1	-	TGTGCCAGCAGCAGGGGACAGGGGAACACTGAAGCTTTCTTT	CASSRGQGNTEAFF
TRBV7-8	TRBJ2-7	TRBD2	-	TGTGCCAGCAAACTAAAGGCGGGGGAGCCCTACGAGCAGTACTTC	CASKLKAGEPYEQYF
TRBV19	TRBJ1-2	TRBD1	-	TGTGCCAGTAGTCTTCCGGGACAGACCAGATATGGCTACACCTTC	CASSLPGQTRYGYTF
TRBV6-5	TRBJ1-1	-	-	TGTGCCAGCAGTTACTCAATCTCCACTGAAGCTTTCTTT	CASSYSISTEAFF
TRBV5-8	TRBJ1-6	TRBD1	-	TGTGCCAGCAGCACCGGTCGCGGACAGGGCTTCTATAATTCACCCCTCCACTTT	CASSTGRGQGFYNSPLHF
TRBV6-2/TRBV6-3	TRBJ2-7	-	-	TGTGCCAGCAGTTACGAACGGGGAACAATGGACGTCTACTACGAGCAGTACTTC	CASSYERGTMDVYYEQYF
TRBV20-1	TRBJ1-5	-	-	TGCAGTGCTAGTGCCGCGGGTGCCTCTGCCCAGCATTTT	CSASAAGASAQHF
TRBV5-4	TRBJ2-1	TRBD2	-	TGTGCCAGCAGCTTGAGTAGCGGGGTGAACAATGAGCAGTTCTTC	CASSLSSGVNNEQFF
TRBV6-6	TRBJ1-4	TRBD1	-	TGTGCCAGCAGCCAGGGGGCGGGTAATGAAAAACTGTTTTTT	CASSQGAGNEKLFF
TRBV6-5	TRBJ1-1	TRBD1	few	TGTGCCAGCGGGACAGGGTCTGAAGCTTTCTTT	CASGTGSEAFF